What follows are 30 T cell receptor beta chains derived from one specimen sequenced in a study of blood T cell repertoires in COVID-19. Generated by immunoSEQ multiplex PCR, the TCRdb table keeps only in-frame clones and is missing some. The sample holds 200,000 to 250,000 clones, 85% to 90% seen once. Sequencing input: peripheral blood. The receptors shown here come from a man under 40 with COVID-19, enrolled during active disease.

The rearrangement links TRBV10-1 to TRBJ1-5; the D gene is possibly TRBD1 (5 bases). V lost 0 bases and J 2 bases, leaving 20 bases between the germline ends. The CDR3 consists of 19 residues. Per the germline V gene, CDR1 is WNHNN and CDR2 is SYGVQD (reference sequence). DNA for the CDR3: TGCGCCAGCAGTGAGTCAGGAGAGGTCAGGGTTGGGGGCAATCAGCCCCAGCATTTT. Translated: CASSESGEVRVGGNQPQHF.

As for this clone: This same CDR3 is encoded by further DNA sequences in the sample. The chain couples TRBV27 to TRBJ2-1; TRBD1 aligns across 7 bases. Germline trimming cut 5 bases from V and 4 bases from J; bases unmatched to any gene: 5. From germline, CDR1 is MNHEY and CDR2 SMNVEV (reference sequence). This CDR3 has 14 residues. The CDR3 DNA is TGTGCCAGCAGTGACCGGGACAGTTACAATGAGCAGTTCTTC. Amino acids: CASSDRDSYNEQFF.

For the CDR3, the DNA is TGTGCCAGCAGCCCGCTGACAGGGTTCACCGGGGAGCTGTTTTTT. This translates into CASSPLTGFTGELFF. This rearrangement joins TRBV7-7 to TRBJ2-2; 7 nucleotides match TRBD1. Germline assignment: CDR1 SSHAT and CDR2 FNYEAQ (reference sequence). V trimming: 5 bases; J trimming: 4 bases; junction bases outside the gene matches: 7. This CDR3 is 15 amino acids long.

The V call is TRBV28, the J call TRBJ1-5, with 9 bases lining up with TRBD1. CDR1 is MDHEN, CDR2 SYDVKM, per germline. There are 18 residues in the CDR3. V shed 3 bases, J shed 4 bases, and the junction held 13 bases outside the gene matches. The CDR3 bases are TGTGCCAGCAGTTTTGGGATGAGTGGACAGGGGTGGAATCAGCCCCAGCATTTT. Translated: CASSFGMSGQGWNQPQHF.

The V and J genes are TRBV7-3 and TRBJ1-1; possible D gene TRBD1, 5 bases. Germline-derived CDR1 and CDR2 are SGHTA and FQGTGA. The V and J ends lost 1 base and 3 bases respectively, with 12 bases between them. This CDR3 spans 15 amino acids. The CDR3 reads CASSLNGGAYTEAFF. CDR3 sequence (DNA): TGTGCCAGCAGCTTAAATGGTGGGGCCTACACTGAAGCTTTCTTT.

The chain recombines TRBV19 with TRBJ2-1; 7 positions agree with TRBD2. Germline V CDR1 and CDR2: LNHDA, SQIVND (reference sequence). The J segment lost 1 base and the V segment lost 2 bases, leaving 11 bases of the junction unmatched. This CDR3 spans 18 amino acids. The CDR3 region has the DNA TGTGCCAGTAGTATAAGGTGGGGCGGGAGCGGGTCCTACAATGAGCAGTTCTTC. Encoded protein: CASSIRWGGSGSYNEQFF.

This chain uses TRBV24-1 with TRBJ2-1, with a possible D match to TRBD2 (5 bases). Germline CDR1 and CDR2: KGHDR and SFDVKD. The V end lost 2 bases, the J end lost 1 base, and 14 bases lay between the germline ends. This CDR3 contains 17 residues. This chain's CDR3 is CATSDSGVGGSYNEQFF. The CDR3 DNA reads TGTGCCACCAGTGATTCCGGTGTCGGCGGGTCCTACAATGAGCAGTTCTTC.

The gene calls are TRBV7-9 and TRBJ1-1; D may be TRBD1 (5 bases). Germline loops: CDR1 SEHNR, CDR2 FQNEAQ (reference sequence). This CDR3 is 13 amino acids long. Trimming stripped 7 bases from V and 5 bases from J, with 14 bases between. DNA for the CDR3: TGTGCCAGCACCCTGATGGGGGGAACTGAAGCTTTCTTT. Its protein product is CASTLMGGTEAFF.

The chain recombines TRBV10-3 with TRBJ1-6, with D unresolved. The V gene's germline CDR1 is ENHRY and CDR2 SYGVKD. With 6 bases removed from V and 7 bases from J, the gap between germline ends came to 22 bases. The CDR3 is 17 residues long. The CDR3: CAISHPGLSEGNSPLHF. The CDR3 DNA reads TGTGCCATCAGCCACCCGGGTTTGTCAGAAGGAAATTCACCCCTCCACTTT.

This chain joins TRBV6-2 or TRBV6-3 and TRBJ2-3, with 11 bases fitting TRBD2. This CDR3 has 17 residues. V lost 4 bases, J lost 3 bases, and 9 bases stayed unmatched. In germline, CDR1 is MNHEY, CDR2 SVGEGT. CDR3 region: CASSFEIAGGQTDTQYF. DNA for the CDR3: TGTGCCAGCAGTTTCGAGATAGCGGGGGGGCAGACAGATACGCAGTATTTT.

This clone is a singleton in its sample. This sequence joins TRBV21-1 and TRBJ2-1; the D call of TRBD1 is as the table states it, not checked on the DNA. TRBV21-1 is labeled a pseudogene. The CDR3 runs to 16 residues. CDR3 in amino acids: CASSKSTGSSYNEQFF. DNA for the CDR3: TGTGCCAGCAGCAAATCCACAGGGAGCTCCTACAATGAGCAGTTCTTC.

This chain joins TRBV11-2 and TRBJ2-1, with D uncertain. V was clipped by 1 base and J by 5 bases, with 6 bases between them. The V gene's germline CDR1 is SGHAT and CDR2 FQNNGV. The CDR3 is 13 amino acids. The CDR3 sequence is CASSLGGHNEQFF. CDR3 in DNA: TGTGCCAGCAGCTTAGGTGGCCACAATGAGCAGTTCTTC.

The rearrangement joins TRBV2 to TRBJ1-2; D call uncertain. The germline V and J ends were trimmed by 1 base and 7 bases, with 13 bases remaining between them. There are 14 residues in the CDR3. Per the germline V gene, CDR1 is SNHLY and CDR2 is FYNNEI. Written as DNA, the CDR3 is TGTGCCAGCAGTGAAGGGGCCTGGATCGCTGGCTACACCTTC. Translating it yields CASSEGAWIAGYTF.

The chain links TRBV4-3 to TRBJ2-7, with D possibly matching TRBD2 (6 bases). V lost 0 bases and J lost 4, with 13 bases in between. CDR1 is LGHNA and CDR2 is YSLEER in the germline V gene. The CDR3 length is 15 residues. This CDR3 reads CASSQDSLSGYEQYF. The CDR3 coding sequence is TGCGCCAGCAGCCAAGATAGTCTAAGCGGGTACGAGCAGTACTTC.

The V and J genes are TRBV18 and TRBJ2-1; weak D call: TRBD2 (5 bases). Trimming cost V 3 bases and J 6 bases, with 12 bases left between them. The length of the CDR3 is 14 residues. The germline CDR1 and CDR2 sequences are KGHSH and LQKENI. In DNA form, the CDR3 reads TGTGCCAGCTCACCCGGACTCAATCTCAATGAGCAGTTCTTC. Translation: CASSPGLNLNEQFF.

CDR3 sequence reads: CASTVASAVGLSYGYTF. In DNA form, the CDR3 reads TGTGCCAGCACCGTGGCGTCAGCGGTGGGATTATCCTATGGCTACACCTTC. V usage is TRBV28 and J usage is TRBJ1-2; D not certain. The length of the CDR3 is 17 residues. CDR1 is MDHEN and CDR2 is SYDVKM in the germline V gene. V was shortened by 7 bases and J by 4 bases, with 25 bases between the two germline ends.

The genes are TRBV19 and TRBJ2-2; the match to TRBD2 covers 8 bases. V shed 7 bases and J 4 bases; nucleotides not matched to a gene: 14. The CDR3 has 17 residues. Germline CDR1 reads LNHDA; CDR2 reads SQIVND (reference sequence). The CDR3 DNA reads TGTGCCAGTACCATATACCCGGGAGGGCCTGGCACCGGGGAGCTGTTTTTT. Translated: CASTIYPGGPGTGELFF.

V usage is TRBV28 and J usage is TRBJ1-6, with D uncertain. Trimming cost V 4 bases and J 2 bases, with 9 bases left between them. The length of the CDR3 is 15 residues. Per germline, CDR1 MDHEN and CDR2 SYDVKM. This CDR3 reads CASSSRSAYNSPLHF. The CDR3 nucleotides are TGTGCCAGCAGTTCCAGGTCAGCCTATAATTCACCCCTCCACTTT.

The V gene is TRBV21-1, the J gene TRBJ2-7; the D call in the table, TRBD1, was not verified against the DNA. TRBV21-1 is designated a pseudogene. CDR3 length: 14 residues. The CDR3 sequence: CASIQGILEYEQYF. The CDR3, as DNA: TGTGCCAGCATCCAGGGGATACTCGAGTACGAGCAGTACTTC.

J is TRBJ2-1 and V is TRBV25-1; 8 positions match TRBD1. J gave up 0 bases and V 7 bases, and 8 bases lay outside the gene matches. CDR1 and CDR2 (germline): MGHDK, SYGVNS. CDR3 length equals 16 residues. The CDR3 sequence is CASTSDRASSYNEQFF. CDR3 bases: TGTGCCAGCACCTCGGACAGGGCTAGCTCCTACAATGAGCAGTTCTTC.

The chain is built from TRBV12-3 or TRBV12-4 and TRBJ2-1; the D gene is possibly TRBD2 (5 bases). CDR3 size: 13 residues. The ends were cut back, 3 bases at V and 3 bases at J, with 6 bases in the middle. The CDR3 loop reads CASSFRDYNEQFF. The CDR3 bases are TGTGCCAGCAGTTTCCGGGACTACAATGAGCAGTTCTTC.

The gene calls are TRBV27 and TRBJ2-1; 11 positions match TRBD2. The ends lost 6 bases at V and 2 bases at J; junction bases unmatched: 6. CDR1 and CDR2 (germline): MNHEY, SMNVEV (reference sequence). The CDR3 is 16 amino acids. The chain's CDR3 is CASRRGTSGPYNEQFF. CDR3 in DNA: TGTGCCAGCAGGCGAGGGACTAGCGGCCCCTACAATGAGCAGTTCTTC.

V usage is TRBV24-1 and J usage is TRBJ2-7; TRBD1 is a possible D gene (6 bases). This CDR3 is built from 14 residues. From germline, CDR1 is KGHDR and CDR2 SFDVKD. V was shortened by 12 bases and J by 2 bases, with 19 bases between the two germline ends. The CDR3, as DNA: TGTGCCTCCGAGGGACACGAGAGACCCTACGAGCAGTACTTC. Translating gives CASEGHERPYEQYF.

The chain links TRBV28 to TRBJ1-1; D not certain. This CDR3 has 14 amino acids. V lost 4 bases to trimming and J lost 1 base, with 10 bases between them. CDR1 MDHEN and CDR2 SYDVKM come from the germline V gene. The CDR3 protein is CASSSPAGNTEAFF. The CDR3 DNA is TGTGCCAGCAGTTCCCCGGCGGGGAACACTGAAGCTTTCTTT.

The chain joins TRBV9 to TRBJ2-7; 10 nucleotides line up with TRBD1. The CDR3 runs 15 residues. Trimming at V came to 0 bases and at J to 5 bases, leaving 5 bases not matched to a gene. CDR1 is SGDLS and CDR2 is YYNGEE in the germline V gene. This CDR3 reads CASSVGQGAAHEQYF. The CDR3 DNA reads as TGTGCCAGCAGCGTAGGACAGGGGGCAGCCCACGAGCAGTACTTC. The full variable domain, its missing parts supplied by reference TRBV9 and TRBJ2-7, is DSGVTQTPKHLITATGQRVTLRCSPRSGDLSVYWYQQSLDQGLQFLIQYYNGEERAKGNILERFSAQQFPDLHSELNLSSLELGDSALYFCASSVGQGAAHEQYFGPGTRLTVT.

This clone was picked up one time. The chain employs TRBV30 and TRBJ2-1, with TRBD1 matching over 7 bases. The germline V gene encodes CDR1 GTSNPN and CDR2 SVGIG (reference sequence). With V trimmed by 5 bases and J by 6 bases, 13 bases remained unmatched. CDR3 size: 15 residues. The CDR3 is CAWEMGQYEFNEQFF. CDR3 bases: TGTGCCTGGGAGATGGGACAGTATGAGTTCAATGAGCAGTTCTTC. Based on the CDR3 plus reference TRBV30 and TRBJ2-1, the full variable domain is SQTIHQWPATLVQPVGSPLSLECTVEGTSNPNLYWYRQAAGRGLQLLFYSVGIGQISSEVPQNLSASRPQDRQFILSSKKLLLSDSGFYLCAWEMGQYEFNEQFFGPGTRLTVL.

The J gene is TRBJ1-6, the V gene TRBV28, with unresolved D. The germline V gene has CDR1 MDHEN and CDR2 SYDVKM. V lost 7 bases to trimming and J lost 4 bases, with 8 bases between them. The CDR3 sequence is 13 residues long. This chain's CDR3 is CASNRLYNSPLHF. The CDR3 DNA sequence: TGTGCCAGCAATCGGTTATATAATTCACCCCTCCACTTT.

This rearrangement joins TRBV29-1 to TRBJ1-1; 7 bases fit TRBD1. Germline V lookup: CDR1 SQVTM, CDR2 ANQGSEA. Trimming removed 1 base from V and 6 bases from J; junction bases left unmatched: 11. CDR3 length: 15 residues. The CDR3 sequence: CSVEAREGARPEAFF. CDR3 DNA sequence: TGCAGCGTTGAAGCGCGTGAGGGGGCAAGGCCTGAAGCTTTCTTT.

The chain uses TRBV7-8 and TRBJ1-2; D remains unclear. Per germline, CDR1 SGHVS and CDR2 FQNEAQ. This CDR3 comprises 15 residues. The V end was cut by 1 base, the J end by 5 bases, with 14 bases between. CDR3 coding DNA: TGTGCCAGCAGCTTAGGGGCAGCCAAAGCATATGGCTACACCTTC. Translation: CASSLGAAKAYGYTF.

The V call is TRBV19, the J call TRBJ1-5, with 9 bases that match TRBD1. The CDR3 is 14 amino acids. Germline CDR1 reads LNHDA; CDR2 reads SQIVND (reference sequence). Trimming took 6 bases from V and 5 from J; bases not matched to a gene: 5. CDR3 nucleotide sequence: TGTGCCAGTAGGATGAGACAGGGGGATCAGCCCCAGCATTTT. It codes for CASRMRQGDQPQHF.